The 6 T cell receptor beta chains below come from one sample, sequenced in a study of cytomegalovirus exposure and HLA in healthy donors (dated by TCRdb to about 2017). The library was produced with the immunoSEQ multiplex PCR assay. A mixture of 60 forward primers for TCR Vbeta segments and 13 reverse primers for TCR Jbeta segments was used in the multiplex PCR. TCRdb's version of the immuneACCESS table is confined to in-frame rearrangements and falls short of the full clone set. An unresolved V gene accounts for under half of the shortfall where checked; the remainder is of unknown origin. The sample table holds some 92,000 clones, of which 70% to 85% were seen once. Of the sample, about 2.9% is held by the ten largest clones. Sequenced material: PBMCs. These receptors were taken from a man aged 25-45 years in good health and CMV-seronegative.

This chain connects TRBV29-1 to TRBJ1-1, with 7 bases identical to TRBD1. Germline V gives CDR1 SQVTM, CDR2 ANQGSEA. Losses at the gene ends were 4 bases for V and 1 base for J; bases not matched to a gene: 6. This CDR3 comprises 14 residues. The CDR3 here is CSVGYRGGNTEAFF. The DNA for the CDR3 is TGCAGCGTTGGATACAGGGGAGGGAACACTGAAGCTTTCTTT.

V is TRBV28 and J is TRBJ1-5, with D perhaps matching TRBD1 (6 bases). CDR3 length equals 12 residues. The germline CDR1 and CDR2 sequences are MDHEN and SYDVKM. V lost 7 bases and J 8 bases, leaving 12 bases between the germline ends. The CDR3 DNA reads TGTGCCAGCAAACCCTCAGGGGAGCCCCAGCATTTT. Its protein product is CASKPSGEPQHF.

This clone appeared a few times. This chain joins TRBV6-5 and TRBJ1-4; 8 bases align to TRBD1. With V trimmed by 5 bases and J by 4 bases, 3 bases remained unmatched. CDR1 and CDR2 (germline): MNHEY, SVGAGI. This CDR3 comprises 14 residues. The CDR3 nucleotides read TGTGCCAGCAGTCGGACAGGGATTAATGAAAAACTGTTTTTT. Amino acids: CASSRTGINEKLFF.

The V gene is TRBV15, the J gene TRBJ2-1, with TRBD1 matching 8 bases. V was clipped by 7 bases and J by 7 bases; unmatched bases: 9. Per the germline V gene, CDR1 is LNHNV and CDR2 is YYDKDF (reference sequence). The length of the CDR3 is 14 residues. The CDR3 reads CATTKDRVRNEQFF. For the CDR3, the DNA is TGTGCCACCACAAAGGACAGGGTAAGAAATGAGCAGTTCTTC.

The J gene is TRBJ2-2, the V gene TRBV12-5, with D perhaps matching TRBD1 (5 bases). CDR3 length: 16 amino acids. Germline values: CDR1 LGHNT, CDR2 FRNRAP. With 1 base removed from V and 0 bases from J, the gap between germline ends came to 9 bases. The CDR3 DNA reads TGTGCTAGTGGTTTGGACAGGTCAGCGAACACCGGGGAGCTGTTTTTT. Translation: CASGLDRSANTGELFF.

The CDR3 DNA reads as TGTGCCAGCAGACAGGACAGGGGGGGATCGTACGAGCAGTACTTC. Protein product: CASRQDRGGSYEQYF. The V gene is TRBV6-1, the J gene TRBJ2-7; TRBD1 agrees at 10 bases. CDR3 length: 15 residues. In germline, CDR1 is MNHNS, CDR2 SASEGT. V lost 6 bases to trimming and J lost 4 bases; unmatched junction nucleotides: 9.